This T cell receptor beta chain is from a study of PD-1 blockade in classical Hodgkin lymphoma. The study's findings and limits: Significantly greater TCR diversity emerged by C4D1 in CD4+ cells but not CD8+ cells. Patients who initiated nivolumab within 1 year of ASCT were excluded. What caused the repertoire differences, perhaps disease activity or prior therapy, remains undefined.

No patient escaped relapse after autologous stem cell transplantation, and brentuximab vedotin exposure varied. Complete response, partial response or progressive disease made up the best responses. Libraries were prepared by immunoSEQ multiplex PCR; TCRdb keeps only in-frame clonotypes and omits some of them. Of about 98,000 clones listed, 92% were seen once; the top ten hold about 2.5%. This clone was picked up one time. Its antigen is unknown. Germline V gene data show CDR1 as SEHNR and CDR2 as FQNEAQ (reference sequence). V lost 5 bases and J lost 4, with 18 bases in between. This CDR3 has 15 amino acids.

This receptor was taken from a human donor with classical Hodgkin lymphoma. Here the sequenced sample was peripheral blood mononuclear cells (PBMCs), taken at baseline. The chain joins TRBV7-9 to TRBJ2-7; no firm D call. In DNA form, the CDR3 reads TGTGCCAGCAGCCCTTCGGACGTTCTGATATACGAGCAGTACTTC. This codes for CASSPSDVLIYEQYF.